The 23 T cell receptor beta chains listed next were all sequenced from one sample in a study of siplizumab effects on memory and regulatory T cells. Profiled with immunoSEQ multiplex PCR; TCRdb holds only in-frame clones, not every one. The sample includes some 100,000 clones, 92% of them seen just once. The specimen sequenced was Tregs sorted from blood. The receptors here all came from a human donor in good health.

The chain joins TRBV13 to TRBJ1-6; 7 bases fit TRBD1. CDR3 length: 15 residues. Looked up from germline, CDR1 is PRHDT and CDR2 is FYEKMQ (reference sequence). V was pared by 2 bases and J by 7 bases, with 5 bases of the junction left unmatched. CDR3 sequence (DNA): TGTGCCAGCAGCTTAATATCAGGGGGGAATTCACCCCTCCACTTT. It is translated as CASSLISGGNSPLHF.

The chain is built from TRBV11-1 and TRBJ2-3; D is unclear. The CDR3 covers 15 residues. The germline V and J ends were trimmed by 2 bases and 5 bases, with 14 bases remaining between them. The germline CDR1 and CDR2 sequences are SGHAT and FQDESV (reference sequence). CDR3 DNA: TGTGCCAGCAGCTTAATCGGTGGGCTTGTAGATACGCAGTATTTT. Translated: CASSLIGGLVDTQYF.

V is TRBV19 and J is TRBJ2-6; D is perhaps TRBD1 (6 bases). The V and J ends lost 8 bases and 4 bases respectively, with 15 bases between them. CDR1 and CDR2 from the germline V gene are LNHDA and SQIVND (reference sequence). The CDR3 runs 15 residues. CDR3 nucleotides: TGTGCCAGTTCCTTTAGGGGGATGGGGGCCAACGTCCTGACTTTC. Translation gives CASSFRGMGANVLTF. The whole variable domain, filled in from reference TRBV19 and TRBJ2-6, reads DGGITQSPKYLFRKEGQNVTLSCEQNLNHDAMYWYRQDPGQGLRLIYYSQIVNDFQKGDIAEGYSVSREKKESFPLTVTSAQKNPTAFYLCASSFRGMGANVLTFGAGSRLTVL.

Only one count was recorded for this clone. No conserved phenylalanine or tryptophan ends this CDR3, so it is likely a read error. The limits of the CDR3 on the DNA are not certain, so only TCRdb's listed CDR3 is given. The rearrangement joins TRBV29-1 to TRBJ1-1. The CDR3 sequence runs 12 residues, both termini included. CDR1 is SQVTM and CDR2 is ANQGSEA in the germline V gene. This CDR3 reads CSVEDFVAKIYV.

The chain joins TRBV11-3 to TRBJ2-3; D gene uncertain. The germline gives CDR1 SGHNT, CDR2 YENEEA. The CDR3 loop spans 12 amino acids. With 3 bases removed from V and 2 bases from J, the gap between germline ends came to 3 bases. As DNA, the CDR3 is TGTGCCAGCAGCTTCTTCACAGATACGCAGTATTTT. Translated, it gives CASSFFTDTQYF. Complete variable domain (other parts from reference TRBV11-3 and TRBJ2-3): EAGVVQSPRYKIIEKKQPVAFWCNPISGHNTLYWYLQNLGQGPELLIRYENEEAVDDSQLPKDRFSAERLKGVDSTLKIQPAELGDSAVYLCASSFFTDTQYFGPGTRLTVL.

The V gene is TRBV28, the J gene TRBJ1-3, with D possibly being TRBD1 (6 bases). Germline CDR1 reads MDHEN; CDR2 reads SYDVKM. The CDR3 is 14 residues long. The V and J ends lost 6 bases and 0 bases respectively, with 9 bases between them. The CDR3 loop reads CASRGGNSGNTIYF. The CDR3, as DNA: TGTGCCAGCAGAGGGGGGAACTCTGGAAACACCATATATTTT.

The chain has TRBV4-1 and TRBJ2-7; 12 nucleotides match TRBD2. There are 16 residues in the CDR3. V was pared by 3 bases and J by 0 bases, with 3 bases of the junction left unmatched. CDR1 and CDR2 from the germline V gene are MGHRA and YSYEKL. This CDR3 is CASSQRLAGVSYEQYF. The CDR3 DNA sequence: TGCGCCAGCAGCCAGAGACTAGCGGGGGTCTCCTACGAGCAGTACTTC.

Here the CDR3 reads CATSRVGEGQYF. The CDR3 DNA sequence: TGTGCCACCAGCAGAGTTGGAGAGGGGCAGTACTTC. The chain couples TRBV15 to TRBJ2-7; a weak D match, TRBD2 (5 bases). The V end lost 1 base, the J end lost 9 bases, and 10 bases lay between the germline ends. CDR1 is LNHNV, CDR2 YYDKDF, per germline (reference sequence). The CDR3 runs to 12 residues.

In DNA form, the CDR3 reads TGTGCCAGCAGTCTTACGGAGACCCAGTACTTC. As protein: CASSLTETQYF. The chain combines TRBV2 with TRBJ2-5; D gene uncertain. V lost 5 bases and J 5 bases, leaving 6 bases between the germline ends. The CDR3 spans 11 residues. Germline V gene lookup returns CDR1 SNHLY and CDR2 FYNNEI.

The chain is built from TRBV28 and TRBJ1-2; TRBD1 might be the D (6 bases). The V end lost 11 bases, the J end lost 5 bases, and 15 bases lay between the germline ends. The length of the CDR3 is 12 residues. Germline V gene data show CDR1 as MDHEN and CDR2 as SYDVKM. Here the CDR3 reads CAVLVRGYGYTF. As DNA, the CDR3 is TGTGCCGTCCTAGTCAGGGGATATGGCTACACCTTC.

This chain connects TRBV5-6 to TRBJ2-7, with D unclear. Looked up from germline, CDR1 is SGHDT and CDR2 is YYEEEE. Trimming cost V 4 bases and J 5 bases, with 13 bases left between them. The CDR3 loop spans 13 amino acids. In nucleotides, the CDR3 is TGTGCCAGCAGCCGCCGCCTCCGGGACGAGCAGTACTTC. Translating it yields CASSRRLRDEQYF.

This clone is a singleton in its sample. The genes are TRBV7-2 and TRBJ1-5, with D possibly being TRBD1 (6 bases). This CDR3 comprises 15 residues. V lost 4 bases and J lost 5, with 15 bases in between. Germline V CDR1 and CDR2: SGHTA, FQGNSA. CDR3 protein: CASSSRWGADQPQHF. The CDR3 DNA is TGTGCCAGCAGCTCGAGGTGGGGGGCCGATCAGCCCCAGCATTTT.

The CDR3 bases are TGTGCCAGCACTAAGGACTACTCCTACGAGCAGTACTTC. It is translated as CASTKDYSYEQYF. The chain combines TRBV25-1 with TRBJ2-7; tentatively, D is TRBD2 (6 bases). The V end lost 7 bases, the J end lost 0 bases, and 10 bases lay between the germline ends. This CDR3 contains 13 residues. Germline V gene lookup returns CDR1 MGHDK and CDR2 SYGVNS.

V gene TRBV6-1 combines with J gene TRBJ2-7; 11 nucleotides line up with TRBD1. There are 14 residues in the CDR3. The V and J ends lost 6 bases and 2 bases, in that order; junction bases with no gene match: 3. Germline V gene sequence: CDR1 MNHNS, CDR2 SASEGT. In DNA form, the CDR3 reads TGTGCCAGCAGAACGGGACAGGGGGCCTACGAGCAGTACTTC. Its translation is CASRTGQGAYEQYF.

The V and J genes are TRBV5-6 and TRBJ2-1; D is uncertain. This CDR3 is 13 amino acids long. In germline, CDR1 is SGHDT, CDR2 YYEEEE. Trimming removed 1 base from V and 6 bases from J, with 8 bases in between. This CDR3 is CASSLRQANEQFF. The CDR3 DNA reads TGTGCCAGCAGCTTGAGGCAGGCCAATGAGCAGTTCTTC.

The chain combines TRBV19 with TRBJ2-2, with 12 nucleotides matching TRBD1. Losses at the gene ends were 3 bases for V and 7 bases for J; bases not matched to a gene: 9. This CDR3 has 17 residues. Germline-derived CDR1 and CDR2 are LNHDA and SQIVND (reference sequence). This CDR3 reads CASSMGKGQGAGGELFF. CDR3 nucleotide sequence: TGTGCCAGTAGTATGGGCAAGGGACAGGGGGCAGGCGGGGAGCTGTTTTTT.

CDR3: CAISENPYEQYF. Here the CDR3 DNA reads TGTGCCATCAGTGAGAATCCCTACGAGCAGTACTTC. The rearrangement joins TRBV10-3 to TRBJ2-7, with unresolved D. CDR3 length equals 12 residues. From germline, CDR1 is ENHRY and CDR2 SYGVKD. Deletions cut 2 bases from V and 2 bases from J, with 4 bases between.

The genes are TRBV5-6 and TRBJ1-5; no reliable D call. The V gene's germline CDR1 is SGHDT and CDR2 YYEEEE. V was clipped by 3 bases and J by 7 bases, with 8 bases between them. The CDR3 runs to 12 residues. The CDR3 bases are TGTGCCAGCAGCTCCTCGGGGCAGCCCCAGCATTTT. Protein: CASSSSGQPQHF.

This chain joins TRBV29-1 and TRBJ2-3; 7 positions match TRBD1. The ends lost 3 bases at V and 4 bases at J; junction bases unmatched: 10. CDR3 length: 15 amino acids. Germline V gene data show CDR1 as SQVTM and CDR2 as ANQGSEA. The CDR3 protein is CSVERQGISPDTQYF. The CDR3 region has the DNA TGCAGCGTTGAGCGACAGGGTATTTCCCCAGATACGCAGTATTTT.

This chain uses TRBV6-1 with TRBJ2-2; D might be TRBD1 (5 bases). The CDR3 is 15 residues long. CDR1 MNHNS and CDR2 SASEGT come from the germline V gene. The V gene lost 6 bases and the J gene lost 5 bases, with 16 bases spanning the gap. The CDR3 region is CASREHFRATGELFF. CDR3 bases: TGTGCCAGCAGGGAACACTTCAGGGCTACCGGGGAGCTGTTTTTT.

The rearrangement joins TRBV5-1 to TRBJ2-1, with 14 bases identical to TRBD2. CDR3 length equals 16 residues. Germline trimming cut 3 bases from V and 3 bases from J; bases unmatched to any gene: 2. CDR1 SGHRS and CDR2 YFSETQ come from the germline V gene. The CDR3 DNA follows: TGCGCCAGCAGCTCGGGGACTAGCGGGGGCTACAATGAGCAGTTCTTC. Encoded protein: CASSSGTSGGYNEQFF.

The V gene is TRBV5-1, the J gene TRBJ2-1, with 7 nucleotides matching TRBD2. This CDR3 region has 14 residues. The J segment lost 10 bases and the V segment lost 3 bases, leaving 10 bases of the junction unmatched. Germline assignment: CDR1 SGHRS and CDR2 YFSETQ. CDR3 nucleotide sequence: TGCGCCAGCAGCTCAGGGTGGGCGGGAGAGGAGCAGTTCTTC. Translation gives CASSSGWAGEEQFF.

CDR3 DNA sequence: TGTGCCAGCTCATACAGCAGGTTCGAAGCTTTCTTT. It encodes CASSYSRFEAFF. The genes are TRBV5-8 and TRBJ1-1; D unclear. Germline loops: CDR1 SGHTS, CDR2 YDEGEE. Deletions cut 7 bases from V and 8 bases from J, with 15 bases between. The CDR3 is 12 residues long.